The 9 T cell receptor beta chains presented below share a single source sample, sequenced in a study of vaccination and CD4 T cells after COVID-19. No antigen has been identified for these receptors. Treatment reported: roughly ten-day PBMC culture with coronavirus spike peptide pools or control peptides (ViraFEST assay). Oncomine TCR Beta short-read sequencing was applied to DNA from cultured CD4+ T cells. A single record per CDR3 protein comes from TCRdb applying MiXCR to the PCR reads. The sample lists about 3,000 distinct CDR3 sequences; around four fifths were seen once. The sample consisted of CD4+ T cells from blood, cultured in vitro. These receptors were taken from a human donor who had recovered from COVID-19.

About this clonotype itself: This may arise from a read error, as a much more abundant clone is one base away. The chain links TRBV5-5 to TRBJ2-7; TRBD2 agrees at 7 bases. V was clipped by 3 bases and J by 7 bases; unmatched bases: 10. Germline V CDR1 and CDR2: SGHKS, YYEKEE (reference sequence). This CDR3 has 14 amino acids. The DNA for the CDR3 is TGTGCCAGCAGCTGGGGGACTACTGAGGGGGAGCAGTACTTC. This encodes CASSWGTTEGEQYF.

This clonotype was counted between two and nine times. The gene calls are TRBV20-1 and TRBJ1-1; perhaps TRBD1 as D (6 bases). From germline, CDR1 is DFQATT and CDR2 SNEGSKA (reference sequence). The CDR3 loop spans 16 amino acids. V gave up 6 bases and J gave up 1 base, with 21 bases separating them. Here the CDR3 DNA reads TGCAGTGCCCTTCCGCTTTACAGGGATCGGAACACTGAAGCTTTCTTT. Its translation: CSALPLYRDRNTEAFF.

CDR3 nucleotides: TGTGCCAGCAGCTTAGACAGGGGGAATGGCTACACCTTC. Its protein is CASSLDRGNGYTF. The chain carries TRBV7-2 and TRBJ1-2; TRBD1 agrees at 8 bases. Trimming took 1 base from V and 6 from J; bases not matched to a gene: 1. The CDR3 consists of 13 residues. Germline V lookup: CDR1 SGHTA, CDR2 FQGNSA.

The V gene is TRBV7-2, the J gene TRBJ2-7; D unresolved. CDR1 and CDR2 (germline): SGHTA, FQGNSA. This CDR3 is built from 15 residues. V was clipped by 0 bases and J by 2 bases, with 11 bases between them. Written as DNA, the CDR3 is TGTGCCAGCAGCTTAGCGAACTATCGGGCCTACGAGCAGTACTTC. It translates to CASSLANYRAYEQYF.

This chain joins TRBV6-1 and TRBJ1-2; D ambiguous. CDR3 size: 13 residues. V shed 6 bases and J shed 5 bases, with 13 bases lying between them. In germline, CDR1 is MNHNS, CDR2 SASEGT. The CDR3 reads CASRPPSEYGYTF. CDR3 nucleotide sequence: TGTGCCAGCAGACCCCCCTCTGAGTATGGCTACACCTTC.

The rearrangement links TRBV7-2 to TRBJ1-5; D gene uncertain. V lost 3 bases and J 6 bases, leaving 9 bases between the germline ends. The CDR3 length is 13 residues. Germline assignment: CDR1 SGHTA and CDR2 FQGNSA. CDR3 coding DNA: TGTGCCAGCAGCTTGTCGGAAGTTCAGCCCCAGCATTTT. Translated, it gives CASSLSEVQPQHF.

The rearrangement uses TRBV6-1 and TRBJ1-1; 12 nucleotides agree with TRBD1. The CDR3 loop spans 16 amino acids. The germline CDR1 and CDR2 sequences are MNHNS and SASEGT. Trimming removed 8 bases from V and 3 bases from J; junction bases left unmatched: 10. Here the CDR3 DNA reads TGTGCCAGCCGCACCGGGACAGGGGGCTCTTACACTGAAGCTTTCTTT. This encodes CASRTGTGGSYTEAFF.

J is TRBJ2-2 and V is TRBV2; 9 nucleotides line up with TRBD1. After removal of 5 bases from V and 5 bases from J, the junction contained 6 bases not matched to a gene. The CDR3 is 15 amino acids. In germline, CDR1 is SNHLY, CDR2 FYNNEI. The CDR3 region is CASSPQGARTGELFF. The CDR3 bases are TGTGCCAGCAGTCCACAGGGGGCGCGGACCGGGGAGCTGTTTTTT.

This chain joins TRBV20-1 and TRBJ1-2; 9 nucleotides match TRBD1. From germline, CDR1 is DFQATT and CDR2 SNEGSKA (reference sequence). V dropped 7 bases and J dropped 7; count of bases not matched to a gene: 16. The CDR3 runs 15 residues. The CDR3 nucleotides are TGCAGTGTCTCCCGCATACCGGGACAGGGCGGTGGCTACACCTTC. It codes for CSVSRIPGQGGGYTF.